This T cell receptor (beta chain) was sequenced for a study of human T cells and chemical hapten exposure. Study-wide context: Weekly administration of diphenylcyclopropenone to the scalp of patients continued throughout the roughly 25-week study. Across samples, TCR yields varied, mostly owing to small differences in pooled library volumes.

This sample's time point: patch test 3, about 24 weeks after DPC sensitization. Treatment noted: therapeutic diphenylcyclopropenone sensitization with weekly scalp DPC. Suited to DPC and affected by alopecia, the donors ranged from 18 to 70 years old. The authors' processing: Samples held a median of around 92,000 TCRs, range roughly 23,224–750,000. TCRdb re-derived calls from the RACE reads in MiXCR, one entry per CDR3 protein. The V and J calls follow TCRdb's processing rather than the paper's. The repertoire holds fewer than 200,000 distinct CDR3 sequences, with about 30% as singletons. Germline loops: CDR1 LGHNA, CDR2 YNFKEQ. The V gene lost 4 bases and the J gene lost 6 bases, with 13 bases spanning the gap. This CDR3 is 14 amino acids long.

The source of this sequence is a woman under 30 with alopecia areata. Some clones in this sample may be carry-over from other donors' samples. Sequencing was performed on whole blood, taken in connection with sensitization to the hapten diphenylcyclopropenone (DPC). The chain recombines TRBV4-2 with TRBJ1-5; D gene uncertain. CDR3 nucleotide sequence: TGTGCCAGCAGCCTCGCCCGAGGAGGTCAGCCCCAGCATTTT. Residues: CASSLARGGQPQHF.